The clone carrying this TCR beta chain came up once. As originally analysed: Amplification of reference gene primers was used by the study to estimate nucleated cell counts. TCRdb keeps only in-frame clones here, not all; method: immunoSEQ multiplex PCR. V and J calls and clone size are those listed in that table; D and trimming were worked out from the DNA. The sample holds more than 150,000 clones, around four fifths seen once. The sample originates from a study of blood T cell repertoires in COVID-19. The age range of participants was about 18 to 100 years, with residence in about two dozen US areas. Grouping used clinical history reported by participants in a survey and questionnaire. Recovered status in Cohort 3 required two negative PCRs, clearance, or symptom resolution. CDR3 length equals 12 residues. The germline V gene encodes CDR1 SGHKS and CDR2 YYEKEE (reference sequence). V lost 4 bases, J lost 7 bases, and 2 bases stayed unmatched.

Sequencing was performed on PBMCs or T cells enriched from blood (not recorded which). This sequence joins TRBV5-5 and TRBJ1-3; 7 bases are a match to TRBD1. The sequence was collected from a woman in her 50s who had recovered from COVID-19. The CDR3 bases are TGTGCCAGCAGCGGGACAGCTAACACCATATATTTT. Encoded protein: CASSGTANTIYF.